Below, one TCR beta chain is given with its context. The antigen is not known. The sample comes from a study of cytomegalovirus exposure and HLA in healthy donors. As for the study in general: Sequencing of about 179 million T cells in an earlier analysis found some 100 million unique TCR beta sequences. General study findings and limits: Fewer N-insertions than the approximately 680-donor mean were reportedly shown by an Asian-associated ancestry cluster in a later analysis. Using a false discovery rate of 0.05, a later analysis showed that some 16,000 TCR beta sequences were associated with HLA alleles. Cytomegalovirus-associated status was assigned to about 150 TCR beta chains.

With 60 Vbeta and 13 Jbeta primers, the PCR was carried out. Sequencing was performed with immunoSEQ multiplex PCR; in TCRdb, only in-frame clones are kept and a portion is missing. This table holds more than 250,000 clones, about 87% found once. The CDR3 contains 14 residues. Germline V gene sequence: CDR1 ENHRY, CDR2 SYGVKD. Trimming took off 2 bases at V and 3 bases at J, with 10 bases between the two ends. This TCR came from a woman under 30 in good health and CMV-seronegative. V and J are TRBV10-3 and TRBJ1-2; a weak D match, TRBD1 (6 bases). Sequencing was carried out using PBMCs. The CDR3 sequence: CAISETGKYYGYTF. CDR3 bases: TGTGCCATCAGTGAGACAGGGAAGTACTATGGCTACACCTTC.